This T cell receptor (beta chain) was sequenced in a study of shared clonotypes between healthy human individuals. Only CD45RO-negative cells positively selected for CCR7 counted as naive CD8 cells, so terminally differentiated effector memory CD45RA+ cells were excluded. The CDR3 is 15 amino acids. V lost 5 bases and J 8 bases, leaving 18 bases between the germline ends. Germline V lookup: CDR1 MNHEY, CDR2 SMNVEV (reference sequence). For sorted subsets, about 200 ng DNA per replicate equaled about 31,000 T cell genomes. The table came from immunoSEQ multiplex PCR; TCRdb's copy has only in-frame clones and leaves some out. The repertoire holds some 800,000 clones, with more than 85% as singletons. Broader study findings: Clonotype sharing among the donors was expected to vary with sequencing depth. In this cohort, only blood was sampled, and tissue repertoires likely differ. Rarefaction demonstrated incomplete sorted-subset sequencing despite large depth.

Remarks on this clone: Its antigen is not known.

This sequence originates from a young man in good health. Sequencing was carried out using naive CD8+ T cells sorted from blood. The chain joins TRBV27 to TRBJ1-4, with D possibly matching TRBD1 (6 bases). CDR3 loop: CASSPRAQGREKLFF. As DNA, the CDR3 is TGTGCCAGCAGTCCCAGAGCACAGGGCAGAGAAAAACTGTTTTTT. Full variable domain (remainder filled in from reference TRBV27 and TRBJ1-4): EAQVTQNPRYLITVTGKKLTVTCSQNMNHEYMSWYRQDPGLGLRQIYYSMNVEVTDKGDVPEGYKVSRKEKRNFPLILESPSPNQTSLYFCASSPRAQGREKLFFGSGTQLSVL.